One sample yielded the 32 T cell receptor beta chains listed below, sequenced in a study of T cells after posttransplantation cyclophosphamide. Measured with immunoSEQ multiplex PCR; TCRdb has only the in-frame clones, and not every one. The sample presents around 35,000 clones, none singletons. Sequencing used PBMCs. All receptors derive from a woman between 45 and 60 years old in good health and a related stem cell transplant donor.

In this sample, this clone turned up many times. This chain links TRBV6-5 with TRBJ2-2; D not resolved. V was shortened by 9 bases and J by 7 bases, with 15 bases between the two germline ends. CDR1 and CDR2 (germline): MNHEY, SVGAGI. The CDR3 has 13 amino acids. CDR3 in amino acids: CASYRAPDGELFF. The CDR3 DNA reads TGTGCCAGTTACAGAGCCCCCGACGGGGAGCTGTTTTTT.

Ten or more counts support this clone. The rearrangement uses TRBV7-9 and TRBJ2-5; D remains ambiguous. Germline CDR1 and CDR2: SEHNR and FQNEAQ (reference sequence). This CDR3 spans 12 amino acids. Trimming left V 4 bases short and J 5 bases short, with 8 bases between. The DNA of the CDR3 is TGTGCCAGCAGCTCCTCCTCTGAGACCCAGTACTTC. Amino acid sequence: CASSSSSETQYF.

Ten or more counts support this clone. This chain joins TRBV28 and TRBJ2-3; perhaps TRBD2 as D (6 bases). This CDR3 has 13 amino acids. Trimming removed 3 bases from V and 6 bases from J, with 10 bases in between. The germline gives CDR1 MDHEN, CDR2 SYDVKM. CDR3 in amino acids: CASSFTSPDTQYF. For the CDR3, the DNA is TGTGCCAGCAGTTTTACTAGCCCCGATACGCAGTATTTT. The full variable domain, in which reference TRBV28 and TRBJ2-3 provide the parts outside the CDR3, is DVKVTQSSRYLVKRTGEKVFLECVQDMDHENMFWYRQDPGLGLRLIYFSYDVKMKEKGDIPEGYSVSREKKERFSLILESASTNQTSMYLCASSFTSPDTQYFGPGTRLTVL.

This clone was detected ten times or more. The chain uses TRBV2 and TRBJ1-2, with a weak D call TRBD1 (5 bases). Germline values: CDR1 SNHLY, CDR2 FYNNEI. This CDR3 is 13 amino acids long. V lost 7 bases and J lost 5, with 14 bases in between. As DNA, the CDR3 is TGTGCCAGCACCCAAGGGGAGGGGTATGGCTACACCTTC. Its translation: CASTQGEGYGYTF. Together with reference TRBV2 and TRBJ1-2, the CDR3 gives the full variable domain: EPEVTQTPSHQVTQMGQEVILRCVPISNHLYFYWYRQILGQKVEFLVSFYNNEISEKSEIFDDQFSVERPDGSNFTLKIRSTKLEDSAMYFCASTQGEGYGYTFGSGTRLTVV.

V gene TRBV5-6 combines with J gene TRBJ2-7; D call uncertain. Germline CDR1 and CDR2: SGHDT and YYEEEE. CDR3 length: 17 amino acids. Trimming pared 0 bases from V and 2 bases from J, leaving 18 bases between. DNA for the CDR3: TGTGCCAGCAGCTTGGGCACAGATTCTACCGAAACCTACGAGCAGTACTTC. It specifies CASSLGTDSTETYEQYF.

This clone was seen many times. CDR3 DNA sequence: TGTGCCAGCAGCTCTGGACTGAGCTCCTACAATGAGCAGTTCTTC. Its protein product is CASSSGLSSYNEQFF. The chain employs TRBV7-2 and TRBJ2-1, with D possibly matching TRBD2 (5 bases). The CDR3 is 15 residues long. The germline gives CDR1 SGHTA, CDR2 FQGNSA. V lost 4 bases to trimming and J lost 0 bases, with 10 bases between them.

This clone was recorded at least ten times. This rearrangement joins TRBV18 to TRBJ1-1; D call uncertain. CDR1 and CDR2 from the germline V gene are KGHSH and LQKENI. The CDR3 has 15 amino acids. V was trimmed by 2 bases and J by 6 bases, leaving 16 bases between them. The CDR3 loop reads CASSPATFERAEAFF. CDR3 coding DNA: TGTGCCAGCTCACCAGCGACATTCGAGAGGGCTGAAGCTTTCTTT.

This sequence joins TRBV4-3 and TRBJ2-2; D not certain. Germline CDR1 and CDR2: LGHNA and YSLEER. The CDR3 totals 15 residues. V was pared by 1 base and J by 0 bases, with 6 bases between. The DNA for the CDR3 is TGCGCCAGCAGCCAAGGTACAGCGAACACCGGGGAGCTGTTTTTT. Translation: CASSQGTANTGELFF.

This clone occurred many times. The V gene is TRBV11-2, the J gene TRBJ1-1, with 7 bases matching TRBD1. V gave up 1 base and J gave up 4 bases; unmatched junction bases: 3. The germline gives CDR1 SGHAT, CDR2 FQNNGV. This CDR3 region has 14 residues. In DNA, the CDR3 is TGTGCCAGCAGCTTAGGACAGGGATCCACTGAAGCTTTCTTT. Amino acids: CASSLGQGSTEAFF.

This clone was seen repeatedly, ten times or more. The chain recombines TRBV11-1 with TRBJ2-7; the match to TRBD1 covers 7 bases. In germline, CDR1 is SGHAT, CDR2 FQDESV (reference sequence). V lost 5 bases, J lost 2 bases, and 9 bases stayed unmatched. The CDR3 runs 15 residues. The DNA of the CDR3 is TGTGCCAGCAGCCCCGGTGAGGGGGCCGCCTACGAGCAGTACTTC. Translating it yields CASSPGEGAAYEQYF.

This clone showed up just a few times. This chain uses TRBV20-1 with TRBJ1-1; D remains unclear. Trimming left V 1 base short and J 7 bases short, with 7 bases between. The CDR3 has 11 residues. The V gene's germline CDR1 is DFQATT and CDR2 SNEGSKA (reference sequence). In DNA form, the CDR3 reads TGCAGTGCTAGAGTAGGACTTGAAGCTTTCTTT. Amino acids: CSARVGLEAFF.

This clone has at least ten counts. This chain uses TRBV19 with TRBJ1-1; 9 positions match TRBD1. CDR1 is LNHDA and CDR2 is SQIVND in the germline V gene (reference sequence). J lost 0 bases, V lost 1 base, and 3 bases had no gene match. This CDR3 comprises 16 residues. CDR3 sequence (DNA): TGTGCCAGTAGTATAGGGACAGGGGAACTGAACACTGAAGCTTTCTTT. Translated, it gives CASSIGTGELNTEAFF.

The table lists this clone with many counts. The V gene is TRBV11-3, the J gene TRBJ1-5; tentatively, D is TRBD1 (6 bases). The CDR3 is made up of 14 amino acids. Trimming left V 8 bases short and J 0 bases short, with 11 bases between. Germline CDR1 reads SGHNT; CDR2 reads YENEEA. Here the CDR3 reads CASRDTHSNQPQHF. The CDR3 nucleotides read TGTGCCAGCCGGGACACCCATAGCAATCAGCCCCAGCATTTT.

This clone was seen ten or more times. The chain carries TRBV7-2 and TRBJ2-7; D is tentatively TRBD1 or TRBD2 (6 bases each). This CDR3 is built from 12 residues. Per germline, CDR1 SGHTA and CDR2 FQGNSA. Trimming took off 1 base at V and 9 bases at J, with 10 bases between the two ends. The CDR3 loop reads CASSLVGGGQYF. Written as DNA, the CDR3 is TGTGCCAGCAGCTTAGTAGGGGGAGGGCAGTACTTC. Based on the CDR3 plus reference TRBV7-2 and TRBJ2-7, the full variable domain is GAGVSQSPSNKVTEKGKDVELRCDPISGHTALYWYRQSLGQGLEFLIYFQGNSAPDKSGLPSDRFSAERTGGSVSTLTIQRTQQEDSAVYLCASSLVGGGQYFGPGTRLTVT.

This clone appeared many times. V and J are TRBV30 and TRBJ1-1, with 8 bases aligning to TRBD1. The CDR3 is 13 residues long. V dropped 3 bases and J dropped 6; count of bases not matched to a gene: 6. In germline, CDR1 is GTSNPN, CDR2 SVGIG (reference sequence). CDR3 bases: TGTGCCTGGAGCGCAGGGGGCGGTTCTGAAGCTTTCTTT. This encodes CAWSAGGGSEAFF.

This clone was detected ten times or more. This sequence joins TRBV19 and TRBJ1-4; 10 nucleotides align to TRBD1. V lost 5 bases, J lost 5 bases, and 5 bases stayed unmatched. CDR1 and CDR2 (germline): LNHDA, SQIVND (reference sequence). This CDR3 is 15 amino acids long. The CDR3 DNA follows: TGTGCCAGTAGTTCCCGGGACAGGGGCAATGAAAAACTGTTTTTT. Translated, it gives CASSSRDRGNEKLFF.

A few counts support this clone. V gene TRBV9 combines with J gene TRBJ1-2, with D possibly being TRBD1 (5 bases). V gave up 4 bases and J gave up 2 bases, with 15 bases separating them. This CDR3 comprises 15 residues. CDR1 is SGDLS, CDR2 YYNGEE, per germline. CDR3 sequence: CASSSWWGENYGYTF. The DNA for the CDR3 is TGTGCCAGCAGCTCCTGGTGGGGCGAGAACTATGGCTACACCTTC.

Many counts were recorded for this clone. The J gene is TRBJ2-7, the V gene TRBV12-3 or TRBV12-4; 12 positions agree with TRBD2. V dropped 3 bases and J dropped 0; count of bases not matched to a gene: 3. This CDR3 is built from 16 residues. The CDR3 coding sequence is TGTGCCAGCAGTTTCCGGACTAGCGGGACCTCCTACGAGCAGTACTTC. Translated: CASSFRTSGTSYEQYF.

In its sample, this clone was seen a few times. The CDR3 is CASSLVSGETQYF. The DNA for the CDR3 is TGTGCCAGCAGCTTGGTGTCGGGAGAGACCCAGTACTTC. The V and J genes are TRBV5-5 and TRBJ2-5; D is uncertain. V was clipped by 0 bases and J by 4 bases, with 7 bases between them. CDR1 is SGHKS, CDR2 YYEKEE, per germline (reference sequence). The CDR3 runs to 13 residues.

Note on this clone: Other DNA sequences within the sample encode an identical CDR3. The chain recombines TRBV30 with TRBJ2-7, with 10 bases fitting TRBD2. Germline trimming cut 4 bases from V and 3 bases from J; bases unmatched to any gene: 0. Germline V gene data show CDR1 as GTSNPN and CDR2 as SVGIG (reference sequence). There are 12 residues in the CDR3. CDR3 DNA: TGTGCCTGGACTAGCGGGAGCTACGAGCAGTACTTC. Its translation is CAWTSGSYEQYF.

This clone came up many times. The chain combines TRBV28 with TRBJ2-7; weak D call: TRBD1 (5 bases). V was shortened by 4 bases and J by 4 bases, with 8 bases between the two germline ends. The CDR3 has 12 residues. Germline CDR1 is MDHEN and CDR2 is SYDVKM. The chain's CDR3 is CASSSGSYEQYF. In DNA, the CDR3 is TGTGCCAGCAGTTCAGGGTCGTACGAGCAGTACTTC.

In this sample, this clone turned up a few times. The V gene is TRBV11-2, the J gene TRBJ2-3; 12 bases align to TRBD2. The J segment lost 2 bases and the V segment lost 4 bases, leaving 4 bases of the junction unmatched. Per germline, CDR1 SGHAT and CDR2 FQNNGV. This CDR3 comprises 16 residues. CDR3 DNA: TGTGCCAGCAGCTCCCGACTAGCGGGAGACACAGATACGCAGTATTTT. This translates into CASSSRLAGDTDTQYF.

This clone has at least ten counts. The genes are TRBV19 and TRBJ2-1; TRBD2 might be the D (6 bases). The CDR3 extends over 15 amino acids. From germline, CDR1 is LNHDA and CDR2 SQIVND (reference sequence). V lost 5 bases to trimming and J lost 2 bases, with 13 bases between them. CDR3 DNA: TGTGCCAGTAGTGGGGACTTCCAACCCTACAATGAGCAGTTCTTC. Translated: CASSGDFQPYNEQFF.

In its sample, this clone was seen many times. The V and J genes are TRBV7-3 and TRBJ1-2, with TRBD1 identical over 8 bases. The junction had 14 bases not matched to a gene; V was cut back by 5 bases and J by 6 bases. Germline V lookup: CDR1 SGHTA, CDR2 FQGTGA. The CDR3 covers 16 residues. This CDR3 reads CASSLRSGDRSDGYTF. The DNA of the CDR3 is TGTGCCAGCAGCCTACGCTCAGGGGACAGGTCCGATGGCTACACCTTC.

This chain joins TRBV29-1 and TRBJ1-2, with TRBD1 matching 9 bases. J was trimmed by 4 bases and V by 6 bases; bases with no gene match: 9. This CDR3 has 14 residues. Germline V lookup: CDR1 SQVTM, CDR2 ANQGSEA. In DNA form, the CDR3 reads TGCAGCGTGCCCCGACAGGGGGGAGGCTATGGCTACACCTTC. It codes for CSVPRQGGGYGYTF.

This clone showed up many times. The CDR3 coding sequence is TGTGCCAGCAGTTACTCTACTAATACAGGGGCGGAACAGTACTTC. Protein sequence: CASSYSTNTGAEQYF. The V gene is TRBV6-6, the J gene TRBJ2-7; 7 bases agree with TRBD1. From germline, CDR1 is MNHNY and CDR2 SVGAGI (reference sequence). The ends lost 0 bases at V and 10 bases at J; junction bases unmatched: 12. CDR3 size: 15 residues.

This clone has ten or more counts. The CDR3 spells CASSPSELAGSTDTQYF. CDR3 bases: TGTGCCAGCAGTCCATCCGAACTAGCGGGGAGCACAGATACGCAGTATTTT. The rearrangement joins TRBV11-2 to TRBJ2-3; 10 bases align to TRBD2. The germline V gene has CDR1 SGHAT and CDR2 FQNNGV. The CDR3 length is 17 residues. J lost 0 bases, V lost 6 bases, and 9 bases had no gene match.

This clone was seen a few times. The CDR3: CASRGLADVPFF. The CDR3 nucleotides read TGTGCCAGCCGAGGACTAGCGGATGTTCCGTTCTTC. The genes are TRBV28 and TRBJ2-1, with 10 nucleotides matching TRBD2. Trimming cost V 8 bases and J 15 bases; bases outside gene matches: 10. The CDR3 is 12 residues long. The V gene's germline CDR1 is MDHEN and CDR2 SYDVKM.

V usage is TRBV11-2 and J usage is TRBJ1-6; D is uncertain. CDR1 and CDR2 (germline): SGHAT, FQNNGV. CDR3 size: 12 residues. The V and J ends lost 5 bases and 9 bases respectively, with 8 bases between them. As DNA, the CDR3 is TGTGCCAGCAGCCTCACTGGTTCACCCCTCCACTTT. Its protein product is CASSLTGSPLHF.

The sample holds many counts of this clone. V is TRBV5-4 and J is TRBJ1-2; 8 bases line up with TRBD1. The J segment lost 4 bases and the V segment lost 4 bases, leaving 3 bases of the junction unmatched. CDR3 size: 13 residues. Germline loops: CDR1 SGHNT, CDR2 YYREEE (reference sequence). The CDR3 DNA reads TGTGCCAGCAGCGCGGGACAGGCCTATGGCTACACCTTC. As protein: CASSAGQAYGYTF.

This clone occurred many times. The chain employs TRBV7-7 and TRBJ2-5; D is ambiguous. This CDR3 spans 14 amino acids. The germline CDR1 and CDR2 sequences are SSHAT and FNYEAQ (reference sequence). V lost 1 base and J 3 bases, leaving 9 bases between the germline ends. The CDR3 sequence is CASSLGVYEETQYF. The CDR3 coding sequence is TGTGCCAGCAGCTTAGGTGTCTACGAAGAGACCCAGTACTTC.

The chain recombines TRBV6-2 or TRBV6-3 with TRBJ1-6, with D uncertain. V shed 7 bases and J shed 7 bases, with 11 bases lying between them. Germline V gene data show CDR1 as MNHEY and CDR2 as SVGEGT. This CDR3 region has 13 residues. The CDR3 protein is CASKRAVNSPLHF. In nucleotides, the CDR3 is TGTGCCAGCAAGAGGGCCGTCAATTCACCCCTCCACTTT.